The clone carrying this T cell receptor (beta chain) came up many times. Its specificity is not known. At one end the junction does not follow the germline gene, possibly because of a read error. Scientists made TCR beta libraries using quantitative 5'-RACE with molecular barcodes. TCRdb redid the calling of the 5' RACE reads with MiXCR, one entry per CDR3 protein. The table has roughly 490,000 distinct CDR3 sequences, about 5% seen once. This sample is drawn from a study of CD8 T cells in ankylosing spondylitis. This CDR3 comprises 16 residues. Findings of the study overall: Disease-linked clones, CD8+, were relatively rare in peripheral blood. For ankylosing spondylitis blood, a TCR beta motif of several highly homologous variants appeared characteristic. Matched ankylosing spondylitis synovial fluid reportedly showed significant enrichment of disease-linked clones.

The clonotype originates from a male donor with ankylosing spondylitis. The sequencing sample was made of blood, either unsorted or a sorted T cell fraction (not recorded which). The chain recombines TRBV12-3 or TRBV12-4 with TRBJ2-7; 7 bases line up with TRBD1. CDR3 loop: CASSPRQGKAGYAQYF. The CDR3 nucleotides are TGTGCCAGCAGCCCGAGACAGGGCAAGGCGGGTTACGCGCAGTACTTC.